One and the same sample provided the 11 T cell receptor beta chains below, sequenced in a study of cytotoxic CD8 clonotypes in ibrutinib-treated CLL. Clones were sequenced by immunoSEQ multiplex PCR, and TCRdb holds only the in-frame ones, with some missing. The table shows 150,000 to 200,000 clones, with around 72% occurring only once. Sequencing was performed on PBMCs, taken after 24 months of ibrutinib treatment. Every receptor here comes from a human donor with chronic lymphocytic leukemia.

The chain links TRBV4-3 to TRBJ2-3, with 8 nucleotides matching TRBD2. CDR1 and CDR2 (germline): LGHNA, YSLEER. Trimming took 0 bases from V and 4 from J; bases not matched to a gene: 12. The CDR3 has 18 amino acids. The CDR3 DNA is TGCGCCAGCAGCCAAGACCCTCGGGGGGGAGCGGGCCCAGATACGCAGTATTTT. Translated, it gives CASSQDPRGGAGPDTQYF.

This clone was counted a few times. This chain joins TRBV7-8 and TRBJ2-7; unclear D gene. Looked up from germline, CDR1 is SGHVS and CDR2 is FQNEAQ. V shed 1 base and J shed 0 bases, with 10 bases lying between them. This CDR3 spans 15 amino acids. DNA of the CDR3: TGTGCCAGCAGCTTAGTCCGGCAGGCCTCCTACGAGCAGTACTTC. It specifies CASSLVRQASYEQYF.

The J gene is TRBJ2-1, the V gene TRBV19; D is possibly TRBD2 (5 bases). V lost 5 bases to trimming and J lost 1 base, with 18 bases between them. This CDR3 has 17 residues. Looked up from germline, CDR1 is LNHDA and CDR2 is SQIVND (reference sequence). The CDR3 here is CASSPSGGRVSYNEQFF. The CDR3, as DNA: TGTGCCAGTAGTCCGTCGGGTGGGCGGGTATCCTACAATGAGCAGTTCTTC.

This chain uses TRBV4-1 with TRBJ2-3; 7 nucleotides line up with TRBD1. Per the germline V gene, CDR1 is MGHRA and CDR2 is YSYEKL. CDR3 length equals 18 residues. V dropped 0 bases and J dropped 2; count of bases not matched to a gene: 11. This chain's CDR3 is CASSQDSQTGRVTDTQYF. In nucleotides, the CDR3 is TGCGCCAGCAGCCAAGATTCTCAGACAGGGCGGGTCACAGATACGCAGTATTTT.

V gene TRBV4-2 combines with J gene TRBJ2-7; a weak D match, TRBD1 (6 bases). V dropped 0 bases and J dropped 3 bases, with 12 bases sitting between them. Germline lookup yields CDR1 LGHNA and CDR2 YNFKEQ. The CDR3 spans 15 residues. For the CDR3, the DNA is TGTGCCAGCAGCCAAGATGGGGACACCGTCTACGAGCAGTACTTC. It encodes CASSQDGDTVYEQYF.

The chain joins TRBV5-8 to TRBJ2-1; perhaps TRBD2 as D (6 bases). In germline, CDR1 is SGHTS, CDR2 YDEGEE. The V and J ends lost 9 bases and 5 bases respectively, with 21 bases between them. CDR3 length: 15 residues. CDR3 nucleotides: TGTGCCAATCGGGGGACGGTCTACCTCAACAATGAGCAGTTCTTC. It is translated as CANRGTVYLNNEQFF.

The CDR3 region has the DNA TGTGCCAGCAGGCTCACCTACGAGCAGTACTTC. Encoded protein: CASRLTYEQYF. The V gene is TRBV2, the J gene TRBJ2-7, with D hard to call. V was pared by 6 bases and J by 2 bases, with 5 bases between. The CDR3 loop spans 11 amino acids. Germline V lookup: CDR1 SNHLY, CDR2 FYNNEI. Filled out from reference TRBV2 and TRBJ2-7, the complete variable domain reads EPEVTQTPSHQVTQMGQEVILRCVPISNHLYFYWYRQILGQKVEFLVSFYNNEISEKSEIFDDQFSVERPDGSNFTLKIRSTKLEDSAMYFCASRLTYEQYFGPGTRLTVT.

The chain combines TRBV15 with TRBJ2-1; D is ambiguous. This CDR3 has 15 amino acids. The germline V and J ends were trimmed by 2 bases and 9 bases, with 17 bases remaining between them. Germline V gene sequence: CDR1 LNHNV, CDR2 YYDKDF (reference sequence). The CDR3 sequence: CATSRRLQDLTEQFF. CDR3 sequence (DNA): TGTGCCACCAGCAGAAGGTTGCAGGATTTGACTGAGCAGTTCTTC.

This chain joins TRBV5-1 and TRBJ2-3; D perhaps matches TRBD1 (5 bases). From germline, CDR1 is SGHRS and CDR2 YFSETQ. The CDR3 is made up of 16 amino acids. V was shortened by 2 bases and J by 4 bases, with 17 bases between the two germline ends. CDR3: CASSFFQGILPDTQYF. The CDR3 nucleotides read TGCGCCAGCAGCTTTTTCCAGGGTATCTTACCAGATACGCAGTATTTT.

This clone came up a few times. One junction end disagrees with the germline gene, perhaps due to a read error. The rearrangement uses TRBV18 and TRBJ2-1; 7 nucleotides align to TRBD2. The CDR3 extends over 12 amino acids. Germline V gives CDR1 KGHSH, CDR2 LQKENI. DNA for the CDR3: TGTGCCAGCTCACCACCGCTAGCGGAGGCGGTCTTC. It encodes CASSPPLAEAVF.

The genes are TRBV5-8 and TRBJ1-5, with TRBD1 as a possible D gene (5 bases). The ends were cut back, 6 bases at V and 3 bases at J, with 13 bases in the middle. CDR3 length: 14 residues. Germline V gene lookup returns CDR1 SGHTS and CDR2 YDEGEE. The CDR3 spells CASINDRNNQPQHF. CDR3 in DNA: TGTGCCAGCATCAACGACAGAAACAATCAGCCCCAGCATTTT. The entire variable domain, with the rest obtained from reference TRBV5-8 and TRBJ1-5, is as follows: EAGVTQSPTHLIKTRGQQATLRCSPISGHTSVYWYQQALGLGLQFLLWYDEGEERNRGNFPPRFSGRQFPNYSSELNVNALELEDSALYLCASINDRNNQPQHFGDGTRLSIL.